These 4 T cell receptor beta chains were all obtained from the same sample, sequenced in a study of T cells after posttransplantation cyclophosphamide. The naive gate required viable CD3+CD4+ or CD3+CD8+ cells with CCR7+CD45RA+CD45RO-CD95-CD27+CD28+ phenotype. Sequencing was performed with immunoSEQ multiplex PCR; in TCRdb, only in-frame clones are kept and a portion is missing. There are about 15,000 clones in the sample; 94% occur only once, and under 0.3% lies in the top ten. Sequences were obtained from naive CD4+ T cells sorted from blood. Every receptor here comes from a woman aged 45-65 years in good health and a related stem cell transplant donor.

The V gene is TRBV5-1, the J gene TRBJ1-2, with TRBD1 identical over 7 bases. J lost 5 bases, V lost 0 bases, and 10 bases had no gene match. Germline V gives CDR1 SGHRS, CDR2 YFSETQ. This CDR3 comprises 16 residues. The CDR3 here is CASSLGDRYTGYGYTF. CDR3 sequence (DNA): TGCGCCAGCAGCTTGGGGGACAGATATACAGGATATGGCTACACCTTC.

This chain's CDR3 is CAIKRGSSYNEQFF. The CDR3 DNA reads as TGTGCCATCAAGCGCGGGAGCTCCTACAATGAGCAGTTCTTC. The chain has TRBV10-3 and TRBJ2-1; 7 positions match TRBD2. In germline, CDR1 is ENHRY, CDR2 SYGVKD. Trimming removed 7 bases from V and 0 bases from J; junction bases left unmatched: 3. This CDR3 region has 14 residues.

The V call is TRBV4-3, the J call TRBJ2-4; 7 nucleotides align to TRBD2. This CDR3 is built from 17 residues. The V and J ends lost 0 bases and 2 bases, in that order; junction bases with no gene match: 7. Germline V gives CDR1 LGHNA, CDR2 YSLEER. CDR3 bases: TGCGCCAGCAGCCAAGAACGGGGGGATCCGACCAAAAACATTCAGTACTTC. Its translation: CASSQERGDPTKNIQYF.

The CDR3 region is CASSRGGGADTQYF. CDR3 DNA: TGCGCCAGCAGCAGAGGCGGGGGCGCAGATACGCAGTATTTT. The J gene is TRBJ2-3, the V gene TRBV5-1, with D maybe TRBD2 (7 bases). CDR1 and CDR2 from the germline V gene are SGHRS and YFSETQ. The CDR3 is 14 residues long. The ends were cut back, 4 bases at V and 4 bases at J, with 13 bases in the middle.